What follows is one T cell receptor (beta chain) and its context. The target of this receptor is not known. The junction departs from the called germline gene at one end, perhaps through a read error. The record originates from a study of blood T cells in healthy people across ages (dated by TCRdb to 2015 to 2017). Looking at the study overall: In model experiments, roughly one uniquely barcoded TCR beta cDNA molecule per two T cells was captured by template switching. Using deep sequencing normalized with unique cDNA molecular identifiers, the study measured how TCR beta repertoire diversity changes with age. The donors were divided into four age groups: young (average roughly 15 years), middle-aged (about 39), aged (approximately 62) and long-lived (about 79). Donors of different ages were randomly distributed across sequencing lanes to avoid experimental bias. For two donors (one aged 18 to 29 and one aged 80 or older), the study analyzed two additional independent replicas of 1 million unique cDNA reads from the same blood draw. General findings and caveats noted by the study authors: Compared with the aged group, more naive CD4+ T cells, fewer expanded clones and increased TCR diversity were shown by the long-lived group, suggesting age selection. Estimates of total diversity based on one million sequenced T cells were regarded as lower bounds and as underestimates. Because profiling used bulk unsorted PBMCs, naive and antigen-experienced compartments could not be compared conclusively. The CMV infection status of donors was not known, potentially confounding age-related changes in expanded clonotypes. A strong correlation was found between observed TCR beta diversity and the percentage of naive T cells measured by flow cytometry. Observed TCR beta diversity per million T cells fell roughly linearly with age, and a significant reduction was already apparent by age about 38.

The library relied on 5' RACE. Sequenced using an Illumina HiSeq 2500. A second PCR of 7 to 11 cycles was run with a J-beta primer mix and a sample-barcoded 5' primer. Each TCR beta cDNA molecule received a unique molecular identifier from a template-switch 5' adaptor carrying 12 random nucleotides. At least 2.5 million CDR3-containing paired-end reads were obtained from each sample. First-strand cDNA synthesis was performed from all RNA using the Mint cDNA synthesis kit, with priming by a TRBC-specific oligonucleotide. Following uracil-DNA glycosylase treatment, all cDNA underwent a first 18-cycle PCR with the universal primers M1SS and BC2_uni_R. On the study's bioinformatics: Normalization of each sample was performed by random selection of 1 million high-quality reads, each carrying a distinct molecular identifier. Instead of being binned into consensus sequences, reads with shared molecular identifiers were discarded. CDR3 identification, clonotype clustering and error correction used MiTCR with a Q25 quality threshold and the strictest error-elimination algorithm. Lower-bound total TCR beta diversity was estimated with a nonparametric unseen species model using Euler transformation. TCRdb's own reprocessing of the public reads used fastp at Q25 and MiXCR and kept productive beta chains. Each CDR3 protein gets just one entry, which takes the most common genes and DNA from the rows behind it. It is TCRdb's table, rather than the study itself, that gives the V and J calls and clone size. The sample records about 1,600,000 distinct CDR3 sequences, roughly 40% of which are singletons. The top ten clones comprise approximately 7.9% of the sample.

The CDR3 sequence holds 11 residues, the cysteine and phenylalanine included. The read is trimmed to its CDR3 DNA, 33 bases read in frame from base 1. The germline V gene supplies CDR1 SNHLY and CDR2 FYNNEI. The donors were roughly 38 Caucasian individuals from Russia, aged roughly 6 to 100 years, who were systemically healthy. Each donor gave ten milliliters of peripheral blood, collected into EDTA-treated Vacutainer tubes. Ficoll-Paque density-gradient centrifugation was used to isolate PBMCs, with at least 7 million per sample. Total RNA, at least 6 micrograms per sample, was extracted from PBMCs with Trizol reagent. For every donor, an aliquot of PBMCs went through flow cytometry to measure the percentages of naive CD45RAhigh/CD27high T cells.

The chain is made from TRBV2 and TRBJ2-1; the D gene is unclear. Sequencing was performed on blood. This receptor was obtained from a woman between 18 and 30 years old in good health. CDR3 loop: CASSGYNGQFF. The DNA sequence is as follows: TGTGCCAGCAGTGGGTACAATGGGCAGTTCTTC.